This TCR beta chain was found in a study of regulatory T cells in long-lasting Graves disease. Study-wide results and limits: TRBV28, TRBJ1-2 and TRBJ2-5 were segments that persistent disease favored.

The sample holds many counts of this clonotype. Antigen: not known. Time point denoted: newly diagnosed GD, antithyroid drugs for less than 3 months. PBMCs were the source of the RNA used for TCR sequencing. Both iRepertoire HTBI primers and Arm-PCR of CDR3 regions were used to build the TCR beta libraries. MiXCR, applied by TCRdb to the multiplex PCR reads, yields one record per CDR3 protein. This sample has roughly 440,000 distinct CDR3 sequences, with over 15% found just once. CDR1 SGHAT and CDR2 FQNNGV come from the germline V gene. There are 13 residues in the CDR3. Trimming removed 5 bases at V and 3 bases at J, with 11 bases between. These same data were also listed under a study on T cells in Graves' hyperthyroidism and ophthalmopathy. That work contributes: Using 13 V-J features, a model discriminated ophthalmopathy from stable hyperthyroidism. In validation, the model predicted ophthalmopathy. These predictions came a median approximately 5.9 months before onset.

The gene calls are TRBV11-2 and TRBJ2-7; D remains unclear. The sequences come from peripheral blood mononuclear cells (PBMCs), collected at new diagnosis, from a patient treated with antithyroid drugs. This sequence was found in a woman under 30 with Graves disease. The CDR3 is CASSPRTGYEQYF. The CDR3 DNA is TGTGCCAGCAGCCCTCGGACGGGCTACGAGCAGTACTTC.